These 31 T cell receptor beta chains share one sample of origin, sequenced in a study of cytomegalovirus exposure and HLA in healthy donors (dated by TCRdb to 2016 to 2017). The receptor library was made with the immunoSEQ multiplex PCR assay. For the multiplex PCR, a mixture combining 60 forward primers for TCR Vbeta segments and 13 reverse primers for TCR Jbeta segments was used. This immuneACCESS table, as held by TCRdb, lists in-frame sequences with V and J called but not all clones. Of the missing ones, under half trace to an unresolved V gene in checked studies; the others have no known cause. In this sample the table shows approximately 130,000 clones, about 76% of which occur a single time. In total, the top ten clones hold about 0.75% of the sample. Source material: PBMCs. Receptor source: a man in his late teens or twenties in good health and CMV-seronegative.

The chain joins TRBV15 to TRBJ1-3; no clear D gene. The V gene's germline CDR1 is LNHNV and CDR2 YYDKDF (reference sequence). Between the trimmed V and J ends, which lost 1 base and 0 bases, there was a span of 13 bases. This CDR3 is 17 amino acids long. The CDR3 sequence is CATSRARRVVSGNTIYF. The CDR3 DNA reads TGTGCCACCAGCAGAGCCCGCCGCGTGGTCTCTGGAAACACCATATATTTT.

This clone was recorded only once. The J gene is TRBJ2-7, the V gene TRBV29-1; TRBD2 matches 7 bases. CDR3 length: 11 residues. The V and J ends lost 6 bases and 7 bases, in that order; junction bases with no gene match: 6. Per germline, CDR1 SQVTM and CDR2 ANQGSEA. CDR3 nucleotides: TGCAGCGTCCGGAGGGAGGGGGAGCAGTACTTC. It specifies CSVRREGEQYF.

This clone was seen only once. This chain links TRBV27 with TRBJ1-1; D remains ambiguous. V was cut by 5 bases and J by 1 base, with 17 bases left in between. Germline V gene sequence: CDR1 MNHEY, CDR2 SMNVEV (reference sequence). The CDR3 loop spans 16 amino acids. In DNA, the CDR3 is TGTGCCAGCAGTGGTTTCGAGGCCAGCTCGAACACTGAAGCTTTCTTT. This translates into CASSGFEASSNTEAFF.

The table lists this clone with a few counts. The same CDR3 also results from other DNA sequences found in this sample. The chain recombines TRBV4-3 with TRBJ2-5; 9 bases align to TRBD2. With V trimmed by 0 bases and J by 5 bases, 4 bases remained unmatched. Germline-derived CDR1 and CDR2 are LGHNA and YSLEER. This CDR3 contains 15 residues. The CDR3 DNA sequence: TGCGCCAGCAGCCAAGAGCGGGGGGGCCAGGAGACCCAGTACTTC. Its translation is CASSQERGGQETQYF.

The chain uses TRBV19 and TRBJ2-3; 8 nucleotides match TRBD1. The CDR3 has 15 residues. The V gene end was trimmed by 6 bases and the J gene end by 3 bases; junction bases not matched to a gene: 8. Germline CDR1 and CDR2: LNHDA and SQIVND (reference sequence). CDR3 in DNA: TGTGCCAGTAGAGGACAGGGAAGGGGGACAGATACGCAGTATTTT. Protein: CASRGQGRGTDTQYF.

This rearrangement joins TRBV5-1 to TRBJ2-5, with TRBD1 matching 7 bases. Trimming cost V 5 bases and J 5 bases; bases outside gene matches: 21. Germline V gives CDR1 SGHRS, CDR2 YFSETQ. The CDR3 runs 18 residues. This CDR3 is CASRLTGTAYNIRETQYF. In DNA, the CDR3 is TGCGCCAGCAGACTTACCGGGACAGCTTATAACATCCGGGAGACCCAGTACTTC.

This clone was seen only once. The J gene is TRBJ1-2, the V gene TRBV9; D ambiguous. The germline V gene has CDR1 SGDLS and CDR2 YYNGEE. V lost 0 bases to trimming and J lost 4 bases, with 7 bases between them. The CDR3 sequence is 13 residues long. The CDR3: CASSVVSGYGYTF. CDR3 DNA sequence: TGTGCCAGCAGCGTAGTTTCAGGCTATGGCTACACCTTC.

The chain combines TRBV21-1 with TRBJ1-2; the D segment call TRBD1 is taken from the table without a DNA check. TRBV21-1 is a pseudogene locus. This CDR3 spans 12 amino acids. The CDR3 DNA reads as TGTGCCAGCAGCAAAGGACAGTATGGCTACACCTTC. Its protein is CASSKGQYGYTF.

This clone was counted a few times. The chain joins TRBV12-5 to TRBJ1-5, with a possible D match to TRBD1 (5 bases). V lost 6 bases to trimming and J lost 0 bases, with 27 bases between them. Looked up from germline, CDR1 is LGHNT and CDR2 is FRNRAP. The CDR3 contains 20 residues. The CDR3 region is CASGYTSRAGKPNSNQPQHF. Here the CDR3 DNA reads TGTGCTAGTGGGTACACTAGCAGGGCCGGGAAGCCAAATAGCAATCAGCCCCAGCATTTT.

The V and J genes are TRBV7-6 and TRBJ2-1; 8 nucleotides match TRBD2. Germline V gives CDR1 SGHVS, CDR2 FNYEAQ. This CDR3 has 16 amino acids. V gave up 5 bases and J gave up 8 bases; unmatched junction bases: 14. The CDR3 coding sequence is TGTGCCAGCAGCCATTACCTTTCGGGGCGGGGGGATGAGCAGTTCTTC. This sequence encodes CASSHYLSGRGDEQFF.

The genes are TRBV5-5 and TRBJ2-7, with D perhaps matching TRBD1 (5 bases). The CDR3 has 14 amino acids. Germline-derived CDR1 and CDR2 are SGHKS and YYEKEE (reference sequence). Between the trimmed V and J ends, which lost 3 bases and 2 bases, there was a span of 12 bases. In DNA form, the CDR3 reads TGTGCCAGCAGCTCTATGACAGACCCCTACGAGCAGTACTTC. Translation: CASSSMTDPYEQYF.

V is TRBV29-1 and J is TRBJ1-3; D gene ambiguous. V dropped 3 bases and J dropped 5 bases, with 8 bases sitting between them. CDR1 is SQVTM and CDR2 is ANQGSEA in the germline V gene. The CDR3 consists of 12 residues. CDR3 amino acids: CSVEAERNTIYF. As DNA, the CDR3 is TGCAGCGTTGAGGCGGAACGAAACACCATATATTTT. The full variable domain, with the rest looked up from reference TRBV29-1 and TRBJ1-3, is SAVISQKPSRDICQRGTSLTIQCQVDSQVTMMFWYRQQPGQSLTLIATANQGSEATYESGFVIDKFPISRPNLTFSTLTVSNMSPEDSSIYLCSVEAERNTIYFGEGSWLTVV.

This sequence joins TRBV2 and TRBJ1-2; 7 bases map to TRBD1. Germline V CDR1 and CDR2: SNHLY, FYNNEI. V was pared by 5 bases and J by 1 base, with 7 bases of the junction left unmatched. The CDR3 has 15 residues. CDR3 sequence reads: CASSQQGLGNYGYTF. The DNA of the CDR3 is TGTGCCAGCAGTCAACAGGGGTTGGGTAACTATGGCTACACCTTC.

This clone has just a few counts. V is TRBV18 and J is TRBJ1-5; D gene unclear. Germline V gene lookup returns CDR1 KGHSH and CDR2 LQKENI. V was clipped by 5 bases and J by 1 base, with 9 bases between them. The CDR3 covers 14 residues. CDR3 coding DNA: TGTGCCAGCTCAGCTGGCTGGAGCAATCAGCCCCAGCATTTT. Protein product: CASSAGWSNQPQHF.

This chain uses TRBV7-2 with TRBJ2-7; 7 bases match TRBD1. V lost 1 base to trimming and J lost 7 bases; unmatched junction nucleotides: 7. This CDR3 has 14 amino acids. Germline values: CDR1 SGHTA, CDR2 FQGNSA. CDR3 sequence (DNA): TGTGCCAGCAGCTTAGGACAGGGCCCGGGGGAGCAGTACTTC. Translating it yields CASSLGQGPGEQYF.

The chain carries TRBV5-4 and TRBJ1-1, with TRBD1 identical over 8 bases. The CDR3 consists of 16 residues. V shed 0 bases and J 5 bases; nucleotides not matched to a gene: 9. CDR1 SGHNT and CDR2 YYREEE come from the germline V gene (reference sequence). CDR3 nucleotide sequence: TGTGCCAGCAGCTTGGCTCTCCCAGGGGGCTTGACTGAAGCTTTCTTT. Its translation is CASSLALPGGLTEAFF.

The V gene is TRBV5-1, the J gene TRBJ2-1, with TRBD2 matching 11 bases. The germline CDR1 and CDR2 sequences are SGHRS and YFSETQ. V shed 4 bases, J shed 7 bases, and the junction held 7 bases outside the gene matches. This CDR3 is 15 amino acids long. CDR3 nucleotide sequence: TGCGCCAGCAGCGGACCGGGACTAGCGGAAAATGAGCAGTTCTTC. Its translation is CASSGPGLAENEQFF.

The rearrangement joins TRBV28 to TRBJ1-5; D perhaps matches TRBD1 (6 bases). Trimming left V 5 bases short and J 5 bases short, with 10 bases between. Germline CDR1 reads MDHEN; CDR2 reads SYDVKM. The CDR3 extends over 13 amino acids. The CDR3 sequence is CASSPPGDQPQHF. CDR3 nucleotide sequence: TGTGCCAGCAGTCCTCCAGGGGATCAGCCCCAGCATTTT. The complete variable domain, with remaining parts taken from reference TRBV28 and TRBJ1-5, reads DVKVTQSSRYLVKRTGEKVFLECVQDMDHENMFWYRQDPGLGLRLIYFSYDVKMKEKGDIPEGYSVSREKKERFSLILESASTNQTSMYLCASSPPGDQPQHFGDGTRLSIL.

This rearrangement joins TRBV6-4 to TRBJ1-5; D not resolved. This CDR3 is built from 13 residues. CDR1 and CDR2 (germline): MRHNA, SNTAGT. Trimming removed 4 bases at V and 3 bases at J, with 7 bases between. CDR3 amino acids: CASSAHSNQPQHF. CDR3 coding DNA: TGTGCCAGCAGTGCCCACTCCAATCAGCCCCAGCATTTT.

On this clone itself: A junction end diverges from the germline sequence, so it may reflect a read error. V and J are TRBV12-5 and TRBJ1-4; unclear D gene. The CDR3 extends over 9 amino acids. Germline V lookup: CDR1 LGHNT, CDR2 FRNRAP. CDR3 DNA sequence: TGTGCTAGTGGTTTGATCCCACAATTT. It yields the protein CASGLIPQF.

V is TRBV4-2 and J is TRBJ1-3; D possibly corresponds to TRBD1 (5 bases). The germline V gene encodes CDR1 LGHNA and CDR2 YNFKEQ. Trimming removed 0 bases from V and 0 bases from J, with 12 bases in between. This CDR3 region has 17 residues. The CDR3: CASSQDDGGDSGNTIYF. Written as DNA, the CDR3 is TGTGCCAGCAGCCAAGATGATGGAGGGGACTCTGGAAACACCATATATTTT.

This rearrangement joins TRBV7-2 to TRBJ2-7; perhaps TRBD2 as D (6 bases). The CDR3 is 14 amino acids. Germline CDR1 is SGHTA and CDR2 is FQGNSA. The V end was cut by 5 bases, the J end by 3 bases, with 14 bases between. The CDR3 sequence is CASSPGLHNYEQYF. CDR3 DNA: TGTGCCAGCAGCCCGGGACTGCACAACTACGAGCAGTACTTC.

This chain links TRBV11-2 with TRBJ1-2; D possibly corresponds to TRBD1 (6 bases). From germline, CDR1 is SGHAT and CDR2 FQNNGV. This CDR3 comprises 14 residues. The V gene lost 7 bases and the J gene lost 8 bases, with 20 bases spanning the gap. CDR3 protein: CASTPLQGRGGYTF. CDR3 coding DNA: TGTGCCAGCACCCCACTACAGGGCAGAGGCGGCTACACCTTC.

The J gene is TRBJ2-7, the V gene TRBV10-3; tentative D call: TRBD1 (6 bases). V was cut by 6 bases and J by 6 bases, with 12 bases left in between. The CDR3 loop spans 12 amino acids. Looked up from germline, CDR1 is ENHRY and CDR2 is SYGVKD. The CDR3 DNA follows: TGTGCCATCAGGGACAGTCGGAGCGAGCAGTACTTC. This codes for CAIRDSRSEQYF.

This clone was seen more than once but under ten times. The chain employs TRBV5-1 and TRBJ1-2; D is undetermined. V lost 4 bases, J lost 8 bases, and 18 bases lay in between. The germline V gene has CDR1 SGHRS and CDR2 YFSETQ. The CDR3 totals 14 residues. In nucleotides, the CDR3 is TGCGCCAGCAGCCAGGACTCCATCGGCCGGGGCTACACCTTC. Its translation: CASSQDSIGRGYTF.

The chain recombines TRBV10-2 with TRBJ2-7; D perhaps matches TRBD2 (6 bases). The CDR3 contains 15 residues. V was trimmed by 8 bases and J by 4 bases, leaving 21 bases between them. Germline assignment: CDR1 WSHSY and CDR2 SAAADI. The CDR3 coding sequence is TGCGCCAGCGCGGAGGGCGGGAATTCGAAATACGAGCAGTACTTC. Translating it yields CASAEGGNSKYEQYF.

The chain joins TRBV1 to TRBJ2-7; no check of the table's D call, TRBD2, against the DNA was made. TRBV1 is a recognized pseudogene. The CDR3 extends over 9 amino acids. Written as DNA, the CDR3 is TGCACCACCCGGGACGAGCAGTACTTC. Its protein is CTTRDEQYF.

The chain joins TRBV7-9 to TRBJ1-1; D is perhaps TRBD1 (5 bases). CDR1 and CDR2 from the germline V gene are SEHNR and FQNEAQ (reference sequence). The CDR3 runs to 16 residues. The V and J ends lost 5 bases and 4 bases respectively, with 20 bases between them. The CDR3: CASSPSAPGWGTEAFF. CDR3 in DNA: TGTGCCAGCAGCCCCTCCGCCCCAGGGTGGGGCACTGAAGCTTTCTTT.

This rearrangement joins TRBV20-1 to TRBJ1-1; D possibly corresponds to TRBD1 (5 bases). Trimming shortened V by 3 bases and J by 11 bases, and 10 bases separated the two germline ends. Germline V gene sequence: CDR1 DFQATT, CDR2 SNEGSKA (reference sequence). The CDR3 is made up of 10 amino acids. The CDR3 DNA reads as TGCAGTGCTAGTAGGGGTGAGGCTTTCTTT. Amino acid sequence: CSASRGEAFF.

This chain uses TRBV5-3 with TRBJ1-3; D is unresolved. TRBV5-3 is treated as an ORF (open reading frame) with a function not yet certain. V lost 4 bases and J 4 bases, leaving 18 bases between the germline ends. This CDR3 comprises 16 residues. The CDR3 DNA reads TGTGCCAGAAGCAGACCCGGAGGGCTGGGAGGAAACACCATATATTTT. This gives the protein CARSRPGGLGGNTIYF.

The rearrangement links TRBV6-6 to TRBJ2-2; TRBD2 might be the D (5 bases). This CDR3 is 12 amino acids long. The V gene's germline CDR1 is MNHNY and CDR2 SVGAGI (reference sequence). Trimming left V 6 bases short and J 5 bases short, with 7 bases between. The CDR3 DNA is TGTGCCAGCAGGAGGGAAACCGGGGAGCTGTTTTTT. It is translated as CASRRETGELFF.